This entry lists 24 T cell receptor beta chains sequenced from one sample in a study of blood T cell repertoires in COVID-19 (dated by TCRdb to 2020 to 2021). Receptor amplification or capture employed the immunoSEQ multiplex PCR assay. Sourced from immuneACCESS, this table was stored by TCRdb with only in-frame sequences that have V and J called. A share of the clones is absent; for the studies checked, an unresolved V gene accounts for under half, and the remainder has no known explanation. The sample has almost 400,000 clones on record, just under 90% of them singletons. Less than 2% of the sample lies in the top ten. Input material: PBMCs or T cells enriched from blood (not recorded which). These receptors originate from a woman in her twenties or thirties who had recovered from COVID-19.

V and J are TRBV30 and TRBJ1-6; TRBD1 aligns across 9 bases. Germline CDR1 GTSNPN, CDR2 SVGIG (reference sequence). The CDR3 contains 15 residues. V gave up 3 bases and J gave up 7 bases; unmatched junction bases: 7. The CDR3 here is CAWRAGTGKNSPLHF. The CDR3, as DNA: TGTGCCTGGAGGGCCGGGACAGGGAAAAATTCACCCCTCCACTTT.

This chain's CDR3 is CASSLAIGQAFNQPQHF. CDR3 DNA sequence: TGTGCCAGCAGTTTAGCCATAGGACAGGCTTTCAATCAGCCCCAGCATTTT. The chain carries TRBV28 and TRBJ1-5, with 7 positions matching TRBD1. The CDR3 extends over 17 amino acids. V shed 2 bases, J shed 3 bases, and the junction held 10 bases outside the gene matches. Per the germline V gene, CDR1 is MDHEN and CDR2 is SYDVKM.

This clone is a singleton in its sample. This CDR3 is CASGPGTEAFF. CDR3 DNA: TGTGCTAGTGGTCCGGGCACTGAAGCTTTCTTT. The chain uses TRBV12-5 and TRBJ1-1, with D unresolved. V shed 5 bases and J shed 4 bases, with 5 bases lying between them. The CDR3 is 11 residues long. The germline V gene encodes CDR1 LGHNT and CDR2 FRNRAP.

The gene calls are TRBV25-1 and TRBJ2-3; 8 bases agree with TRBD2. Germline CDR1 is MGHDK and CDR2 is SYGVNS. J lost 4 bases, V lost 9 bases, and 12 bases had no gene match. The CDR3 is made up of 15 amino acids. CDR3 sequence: CASSDGGARADTQYF. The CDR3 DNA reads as TGTGCCAGTTCTGACGGGGGGGCGCGAGCAGATACGCAGTATTTT.

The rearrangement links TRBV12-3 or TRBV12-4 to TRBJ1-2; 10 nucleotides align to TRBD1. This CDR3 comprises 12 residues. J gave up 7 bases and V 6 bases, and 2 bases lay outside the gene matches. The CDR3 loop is CASRRTGGGYTF. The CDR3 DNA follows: TGTGCCAGCAGGAGGACAGGGGGTGGCTACACCTTC.

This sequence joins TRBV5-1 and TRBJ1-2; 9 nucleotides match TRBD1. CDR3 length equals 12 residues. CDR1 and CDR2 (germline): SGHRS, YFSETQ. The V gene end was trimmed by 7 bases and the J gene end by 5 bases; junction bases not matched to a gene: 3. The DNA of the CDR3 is TGCGCCAGCGGGACAGGGAGGTATGGCTACACCTTC. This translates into CASGTGRYGYTF.

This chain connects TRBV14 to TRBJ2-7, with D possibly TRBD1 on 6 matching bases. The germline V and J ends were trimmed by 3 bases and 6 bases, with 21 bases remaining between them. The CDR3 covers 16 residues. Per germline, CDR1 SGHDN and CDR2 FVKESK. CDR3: CASSQTGQIPISEQYF. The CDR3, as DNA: TGTGCCAGCAGCCAGACCGGACAGATCCCGATCTCCGAGCAGTACTTC. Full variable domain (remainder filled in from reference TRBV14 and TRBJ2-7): EAGVTQFPSHSVIEKGQTVTLRCDPISGHDNLYWYRRVMGKEIKFLLHFVKESKQDESGMPNNRFLAERTGGTYSTLKVQPAELEDSGVYFCASSQTGQIPISEQYFGPGTRLTVT.

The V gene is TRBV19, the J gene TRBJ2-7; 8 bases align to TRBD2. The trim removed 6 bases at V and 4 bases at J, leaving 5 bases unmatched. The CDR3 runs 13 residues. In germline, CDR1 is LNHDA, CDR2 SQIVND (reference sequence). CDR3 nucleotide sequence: TGTGCCAGTAGGGGACTAGATCTATACGAGCAGTACTTC. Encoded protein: CASRGLDLYEQYF.

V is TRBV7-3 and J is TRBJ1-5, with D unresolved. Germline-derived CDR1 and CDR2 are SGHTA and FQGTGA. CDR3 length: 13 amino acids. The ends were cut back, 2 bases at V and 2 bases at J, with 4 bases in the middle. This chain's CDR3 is CASSLSGNQPQHF. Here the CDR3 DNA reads TGTGCCAGCAGCTTATCCGGCAATCAGCCCCAGCATTTT.

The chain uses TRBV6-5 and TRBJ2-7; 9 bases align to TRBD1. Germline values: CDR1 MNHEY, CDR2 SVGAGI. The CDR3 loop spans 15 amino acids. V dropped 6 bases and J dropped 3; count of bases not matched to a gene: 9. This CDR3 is CASRLPGQGIYEQYF. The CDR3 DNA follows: TGTGCCAGCAGGCTTCCGGGACAGGGCATCTACGAGCAGTACTTC.

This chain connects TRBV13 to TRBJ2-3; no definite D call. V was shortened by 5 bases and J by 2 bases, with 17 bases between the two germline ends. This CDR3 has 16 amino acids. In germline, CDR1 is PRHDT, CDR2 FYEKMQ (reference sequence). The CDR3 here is CASSPFFAGSTDTQYF. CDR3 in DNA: TGTGCCAGCAGCCCTTTCTTTGCCGGTTCCACAGATACGCAGTATTTT.

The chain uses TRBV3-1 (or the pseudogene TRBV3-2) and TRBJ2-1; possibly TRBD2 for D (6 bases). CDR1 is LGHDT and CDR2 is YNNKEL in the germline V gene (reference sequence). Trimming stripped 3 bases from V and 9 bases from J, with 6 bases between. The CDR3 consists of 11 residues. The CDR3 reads CASSQTSEQFF. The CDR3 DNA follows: TGTGCCAGCAGCCAGACTAGTGAGCAGTTCTTC.

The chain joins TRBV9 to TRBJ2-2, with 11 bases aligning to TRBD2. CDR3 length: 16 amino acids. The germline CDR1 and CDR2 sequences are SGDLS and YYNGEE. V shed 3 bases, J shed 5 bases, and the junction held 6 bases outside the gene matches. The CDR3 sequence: CASSAVAGGPTGELFF. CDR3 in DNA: TGTGCCAGCAGCGCAGTAGCGGGAGGGCCTACCGGGGAGCTGTTTTTT. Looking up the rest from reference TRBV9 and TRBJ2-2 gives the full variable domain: DSGVTQTPKHLITATGQRVTLRCSPRSGDLSVYWYQQSLDQGLQFLIQYYNGEERAKGNILERFSAQQFPDLHSELNLSSLELGDSALYFCASSAVAGGPTGELFFGEGSRLTVL.

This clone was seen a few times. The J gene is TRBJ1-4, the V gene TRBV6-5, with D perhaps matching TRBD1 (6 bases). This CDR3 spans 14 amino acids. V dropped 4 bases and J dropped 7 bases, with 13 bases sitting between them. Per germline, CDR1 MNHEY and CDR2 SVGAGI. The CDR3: CASSWTGGREKLFF. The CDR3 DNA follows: TGTGCCAGCAGTTGGACGGGGGGCCGTGAAAAACTGTTTTTT.

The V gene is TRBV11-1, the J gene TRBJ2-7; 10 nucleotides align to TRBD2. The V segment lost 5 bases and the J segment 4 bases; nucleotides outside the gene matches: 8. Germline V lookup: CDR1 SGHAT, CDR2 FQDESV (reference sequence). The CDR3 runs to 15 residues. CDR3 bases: TGTGCCAGCAGCCAGGAACTAGCGGGGACGTACGAGCAGTACTTC. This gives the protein CASSQELAGTYEQYF.

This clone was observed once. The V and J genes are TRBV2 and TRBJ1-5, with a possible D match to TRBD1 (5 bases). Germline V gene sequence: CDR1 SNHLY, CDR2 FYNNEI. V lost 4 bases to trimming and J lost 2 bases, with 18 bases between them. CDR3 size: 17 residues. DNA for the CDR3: TGTGCCAGCAGTGGGTCACTCCAGGGTTGGGGCAATCAGCCCCAGCATTTT. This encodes CASSGSLQGWGNQPQHF.

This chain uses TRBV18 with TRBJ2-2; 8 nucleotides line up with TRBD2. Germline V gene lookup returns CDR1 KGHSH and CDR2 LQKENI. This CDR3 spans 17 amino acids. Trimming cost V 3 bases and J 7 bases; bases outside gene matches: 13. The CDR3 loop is CASSPSVTAGVVGELFF. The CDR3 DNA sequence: TGTGCCAGCTCACCCTCGGTTACAGCGGGAGTAGTCGGGGAGCTGTTTTTT.

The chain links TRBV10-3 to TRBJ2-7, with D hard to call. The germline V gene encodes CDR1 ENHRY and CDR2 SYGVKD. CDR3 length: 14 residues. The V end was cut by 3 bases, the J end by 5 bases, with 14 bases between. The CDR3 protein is CAISDSSRVDEQYF. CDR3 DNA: TGTGCCATCAGTGATTCCAGTCGGGTGGACGAGCAGTACTTC.

The CDR3 nucleotides are TGCGCCAGCAGACCAAAACGGGGTGGGGATAATGACACTGAAGCTTTCTTT. This translates into CASRPKRGGDNDTEAFF. The chain carries TRBV5-1 and TRBJ1-1; no clear D gene. The CDR3 totals 17 residues. Trimming stripped 5 bases from V and 3 bases from J, with 23 bases between. Germline CDR1 reads SGHRS; CDR2 reads YFSETQ. The full variable domain, rest sourced from reference TRBV5-1 and TRBJ1-1, is KAGVTQTPRYLIKTRGQQVTLSCSPISGHRSVSWYQQTPGQGLQFLFEYFSETQRNKGNFPGRFSGRQFSNSRSEMNVSTLELGDSALYLCASRPKRGGDNDTEAFFGQGTRLTVV.

The DNA for the CDR3 is TGTGCCAGCAGCCCGGAGGGGAACGGGCTATATGGCTACACCTTC. Amino acids: CASSPEGNGLYGYTF. The chain uses TRBV5-4 and TRBJ1-2, with D perhaps matching TRBD1 (5 bases). CDR1 SGHNT and CDR2 YYREEE come from the germline V gene (reference sequence). This CDR3 spans 15 amino acids. Trimming took 4 bases from V and 5 from J, leaving 18 bases between them.

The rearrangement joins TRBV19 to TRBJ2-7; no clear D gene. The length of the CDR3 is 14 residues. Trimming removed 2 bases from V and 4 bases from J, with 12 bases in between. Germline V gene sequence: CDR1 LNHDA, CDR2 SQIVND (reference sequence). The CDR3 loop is CASSISGFSYEQYF. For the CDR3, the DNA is TGTGCCAGTAGTATATCCGGGTTTAGTTACGAGCAGTACTTC. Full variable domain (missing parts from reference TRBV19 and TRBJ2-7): DGGITQSPKYLFRKEGQNVTLSCEQNLNHDAMYWYRQDPGQGLRLIYYSQIVNDFQKGDIAEGYSVSREKKESFPLTVTSAQKNPTAFYLCASSISGFSYEQYFGPGTRLTVT.

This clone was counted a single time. The CDR3 nucleotides read TGCGCCAGCAGCTCCGACAGTTCTGGAAACACCATATATTTT. It is translated as CASSSDSSGNTIYF. The chain couples TRBV5-1 to TRBJ1-3, with TRBD1 as a possible D gene (5 bases). Per germline, CDR1 SGHRS and CDR2 YFSETQ. The CDR3 spans 14 residues. Trimming stripped 3 bases from V and 1 base from J, with 8 bases between.

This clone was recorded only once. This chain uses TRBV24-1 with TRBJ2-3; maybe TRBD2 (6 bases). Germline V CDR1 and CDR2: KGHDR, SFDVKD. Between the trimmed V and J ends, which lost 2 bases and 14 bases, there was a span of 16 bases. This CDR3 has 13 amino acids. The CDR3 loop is CATSDYSSGPGYF. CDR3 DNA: TGTGCCACCAGTGATTATTCGAGCGGGCCGGGGTATTTT.

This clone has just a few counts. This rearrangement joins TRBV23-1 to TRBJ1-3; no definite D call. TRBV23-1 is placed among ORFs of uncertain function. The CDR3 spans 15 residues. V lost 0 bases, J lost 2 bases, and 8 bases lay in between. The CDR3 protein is CASSQSSLAGNTIYF. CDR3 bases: TGCGCCAGCAGTCAATCGTCACTAGCTGGAAACACCATATATTTT.